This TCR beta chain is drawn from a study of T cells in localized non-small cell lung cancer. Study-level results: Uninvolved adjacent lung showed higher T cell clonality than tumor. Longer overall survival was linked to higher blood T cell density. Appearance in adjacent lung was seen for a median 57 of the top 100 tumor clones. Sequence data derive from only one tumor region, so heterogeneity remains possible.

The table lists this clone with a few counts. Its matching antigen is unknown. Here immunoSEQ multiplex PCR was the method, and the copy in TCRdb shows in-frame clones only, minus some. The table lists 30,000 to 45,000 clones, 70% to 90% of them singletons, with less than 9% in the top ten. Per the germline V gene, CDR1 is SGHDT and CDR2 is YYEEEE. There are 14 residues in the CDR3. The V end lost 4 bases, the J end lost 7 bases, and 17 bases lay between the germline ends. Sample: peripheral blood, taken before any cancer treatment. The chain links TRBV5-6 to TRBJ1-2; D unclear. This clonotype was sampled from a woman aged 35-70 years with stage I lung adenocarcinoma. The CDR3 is CASSRPPRSAGYTF. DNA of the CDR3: TGTGCCAGCAGCCGACCCCCGAGGTCGGCTGGCTACACCTTC.